The T cell receptor (beta chain) described here comes from a study of a mutant IDH1 vaccine in newly diagnosed glioma. Study context: Beforehand, treatment had been radiotherapy, temozolomide, or both; the majority received both.

A remark on this clone: Its antigen remains unidentified.

Germline CDR1 is MNHNS and CDR2 is SASEGT. The CDR3 is 15 residues long. V dropped 7 bases and J dropped 4 bases, with 20 bases sitting between them. Some clones are missing from TCRdb's copy, which holds only in-frame ones; the method was immunoSEQ multiplex PCR. There are tens of thousands of clones in the sample; about 81% occur only once, and 5% to 6.5% lies in the top ten. Time point of the sample: week 47, end of study. The vaccine gave 300 ug of a 20-mer mutant IDH1 peptide subcutaneously per dose. All eight of the vaccinations patients received fell in weeks 1, 3, 5, 7, 11, 15, 19 and 23. The sequence was collected from a man in his forties with glioma. This chain joins TRBV6-1 and TRBJ2-7; D is perhaps TRBD1 (6 bases). The source material was PBMCs, sampled from a glioma patient whose treatment included an IDH1 peptide vaccine. The CDR3 sequence: CASNPVAGVRYEQYF. Written as DNA, the CDR3 is TGTGCCAGCAATCCCGTGGCAGGGGTGAGGTACGAGCAGTACTTC.